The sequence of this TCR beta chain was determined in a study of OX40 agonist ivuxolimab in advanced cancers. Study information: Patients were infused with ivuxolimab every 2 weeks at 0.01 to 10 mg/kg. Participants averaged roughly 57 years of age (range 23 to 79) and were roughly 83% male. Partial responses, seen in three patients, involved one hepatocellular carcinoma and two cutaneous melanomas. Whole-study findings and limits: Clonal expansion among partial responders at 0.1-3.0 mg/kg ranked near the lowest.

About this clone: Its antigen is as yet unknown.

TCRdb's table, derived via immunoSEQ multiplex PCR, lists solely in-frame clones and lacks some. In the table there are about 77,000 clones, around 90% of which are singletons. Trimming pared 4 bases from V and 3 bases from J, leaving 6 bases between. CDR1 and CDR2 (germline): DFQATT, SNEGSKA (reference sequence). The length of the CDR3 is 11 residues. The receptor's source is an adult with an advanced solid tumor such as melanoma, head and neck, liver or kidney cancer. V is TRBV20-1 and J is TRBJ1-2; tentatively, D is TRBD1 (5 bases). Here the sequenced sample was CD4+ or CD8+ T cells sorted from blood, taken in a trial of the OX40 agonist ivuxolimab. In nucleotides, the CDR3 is TGCAGTGCTACGGGGGACTATGGCTACACCTTC. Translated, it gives CSATGDYGYTF.